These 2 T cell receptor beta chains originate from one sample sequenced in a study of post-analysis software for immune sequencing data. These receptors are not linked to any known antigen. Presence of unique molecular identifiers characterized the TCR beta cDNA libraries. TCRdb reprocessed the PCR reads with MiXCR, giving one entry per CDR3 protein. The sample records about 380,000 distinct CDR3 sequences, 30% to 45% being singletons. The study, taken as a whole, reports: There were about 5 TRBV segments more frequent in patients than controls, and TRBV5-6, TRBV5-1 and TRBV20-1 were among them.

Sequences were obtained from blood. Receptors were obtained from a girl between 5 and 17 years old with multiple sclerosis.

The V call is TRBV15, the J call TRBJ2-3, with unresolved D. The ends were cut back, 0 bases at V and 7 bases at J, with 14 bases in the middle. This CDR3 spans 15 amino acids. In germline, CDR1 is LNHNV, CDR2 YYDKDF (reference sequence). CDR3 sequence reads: CATSREIGAPYTQYF. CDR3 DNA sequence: TGTGCCACCAGCAGAGAGATAGGAGCGCCGTATACGCAGTATTTT.

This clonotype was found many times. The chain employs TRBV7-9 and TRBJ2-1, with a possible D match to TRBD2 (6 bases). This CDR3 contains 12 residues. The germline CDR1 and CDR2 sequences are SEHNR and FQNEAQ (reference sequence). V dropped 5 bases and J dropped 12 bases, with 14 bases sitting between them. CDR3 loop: CASSGRLVRQFF. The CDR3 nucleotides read TGTGCCAGCAGCGGTCGACTAGTCAGGCAGTTCTTC.